A selection of T cell receptor beta chains follows, all from one sample in a study of identical twins. Each CDR3 protein is one row after TCRdb ran MiXCR on the 5' RACE reads. The profile shows roughly 290,000 distinct CDR3 sequences, about 8.3% of them singletons. These data were also reused for a study on yellow fever vaccine responses in identical twins.

Sequenced sample: memory (CD45RO+) T cells sorted from blood. The receptor set was obtained from a woman aged 18 to 35 in good health. Each CDR3 is given with its conserved first and last residue. Not every row has a clone size; where given, it reads once, few, many or a size class.

>TRBJ2-3|TRBV9|.
CASSVFGGSSTDTQYF
>TRBJ1-4|TRBV5-1|many
CASSLPGQGSNEKLFF
>TRBJ1-5|TRBV10-3|few
CATRVGGDSNQPQHF
>TRBJ2-2|TRBV9|few
CASSVMDRLTGELFF
>TRBJ1-1|TRBV11-2|few
CASSQQTNTEAFF
>TRBJ2-1|TRBV6-1|.
CASSRGTYNEQFF
>TRBJ2-1|TRBV3-1|.
CASSQDPASNEQFF
>TRBJ2-1|TRBV7-6|few
CASSLNGGLYNEQFF
>TRBJ2-2|TRBV6-1|.
CASRGLAGDNTGELFF
>TRBJ2-5|TRBV13|.
CASSPLGIAGIQETQYF
>TRBJ1-5|TRBV28|.
CASHMINQPQHF
>TRBJ1-2|TRBV29-1|.
CSVDELGTGGYTF
>TRBJ2-1|TRBV5-1|many
CASSSSGSEYNEQFF
>TRBJ2-2|TRBV4-1|medium-sized
CASSMTRLNTGELFF
>TRBJ2-7|TRBV13|many
CASSSPGISYEQYF
>TRBJ2-7|TRBV7-9|.
CASSLLGSDEQYF
>TRBJ2-7|TRBV15|many
CATSRDRASYEQYF
>TRBJ2-1|TRBV4-1|many
CASSRGGLAGHYNEQFF
>TRBJ1-2|TRBV29-1|.
CSVAQEGVWDGYTF
>TRBJ2-4|TRBV12-3/TRBV12-4|few
CASSLLAGAAKNIQYF
>TRBJ1-5|TRBV2|few
CASSEASPYSNQPQHF
>TRBJ2-3|TRBV20-1|.
CSVGGRPDTQYF
>TRBJ2-2|TRBV7-2|.
CASSQIAGGSNTGELFF
>TRBJ2-3|TRBV29-1|.
CSVDRGNTDTQYF
>TRBJ2-3|TRBV6-1|many
CASSKTGTHFTDTQYF
>TRBJ2-1|TRBV5-1|few
CASSPVPLSAGGSYNEQFF
>TRBJ1-1|TRBV28|.
CASSLTGANTEAFF
>TRBJ2-2|TRBV7-7|.
CASSSGPTAGTGELFF